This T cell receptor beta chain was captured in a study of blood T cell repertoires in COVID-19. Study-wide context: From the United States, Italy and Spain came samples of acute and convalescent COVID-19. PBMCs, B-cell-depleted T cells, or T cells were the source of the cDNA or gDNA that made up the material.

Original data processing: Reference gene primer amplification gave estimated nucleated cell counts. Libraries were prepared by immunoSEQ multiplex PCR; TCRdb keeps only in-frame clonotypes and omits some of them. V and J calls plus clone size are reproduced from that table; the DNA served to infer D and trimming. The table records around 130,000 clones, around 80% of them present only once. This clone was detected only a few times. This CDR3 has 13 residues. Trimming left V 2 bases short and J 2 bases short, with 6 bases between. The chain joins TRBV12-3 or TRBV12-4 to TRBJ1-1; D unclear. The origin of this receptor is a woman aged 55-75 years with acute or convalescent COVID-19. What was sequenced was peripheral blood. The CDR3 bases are TGTGCCAGCAGTTTACATACTAACACTGAAGCTTTCTTT. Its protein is CASSLHTNTEAFF.